This T cell receptor (beta chain) was captured in a study of CD8 T cells in Susac syndrome. Only a few counts were recorded for this clonotype. This CDR3 contains 15 residues. Germline CDR1 and CDR2: WSHSY and SAAADI. V lost 0 bases and J lost 0, with 8 bases in between. Random-hexamer reverse transcription was applied to about 0.5 to 1 ug RNA. TCRdb ran MiXCR on the immunoSEQ multiplex PCR reads and lists one entry per CDR3 protein. The table has roughly 300,000 distinct CDR3 sequences, 85% seen once; the top ten hold 0.11%. The sample was CD8+ T cells from PBMCs. The chain has TRBV10-2 and TRBJ1-1; D not certain. The clonotype comes from a human donor with multiple sclerosis. CDR3: CASSESPLLNTEAFF. As DNA, the CDR3 is TGCGCCAGCAGTGAGTCCCCATTGCTGAACACTGAAGCTTTCTTT.